This passage covers 3 T cell receptor beta chains from one sample sequenced in a study of T cell responses to AZD1222 COVID-19 vaccine. Data came from immunoSEQ multiplex PCR; TCRdb stores just in-frame clones and leaves some out. The sample carries roughly 120,000 clones, about 90% recorded once. Sequenced material: peripheral blood, taken 28 days after the second AZD1222 dose. The origin of the receptors is an adult who received the AZD1222 COVID-19 vaccine.

CDR3 coding DNA: TGTGCCTGGAGTGTACCCCATCCAGACAGGCCCTTTGTAGCAGTCTCAAGAGGGGCTTTCTTT. Translation: CAWSVPHPDRPFVAVSRGAFF. The chain combines TRBV30 with TRBJ1-1, with D perhaps TRBD1 (6 bases). Germline-derived CDR1 and CDR2 are GTSNPN and SVGIG (reference sequence). This CDR3 spans 21 amino acids. V gave up 0 bases and J gave up 11 bases, with 40 bases separating them.

This chain's CDR3 is CASSQGTSGMNYEQYF. The CDR3 bases are TGCGCCAGCAGCCAAGGGACTAGCGGGATGAACTACGAGCAGTACTTC. The chain links TRBV4-3 to TRBJ2-7; TRBD2 aligns across 12 bases. This CDR3 contains 16 residues. Trimming at V came to 1 base and at J to 3 bases, leaving 4 bases not matched to a gene. CDR1 and CDR2 from the germline V gene are LGHNA and YSLEER.

The chain combines TRBV4-1 with TRBJ2-2; D is unclear. V gave up 4 bases and J gave up 1 base, with 13 bases separating them. CDR3 length equals 16 residues. Germline CDR1 is MGHRA and CDR2 is YSYEKL. CDR3 bases: TGCGCCAGCAGCCCCCCGTTGTCGGGGAACACCGGGGAGCTGTTTTTT. Encoded protein: CASSPPLSGNTGELFF.